This TCR beta chain was identified during a study of prognosis after radiotherapy for stage I lung cancer. General study results and limits: The study found lower Shannon entropy after stereotactic body radiation therapy in patients who developed distant metastases.

From genomic DNA, two-round multiplex PCR was used to amplify TCR beta CDR3. Gene-specific primers for each TRBV and TRBJ gene drove first-round PCR. TCRdb used MiXCR to reprocess the multiplex PCR reads, holding one entry per CDR3 protein. The table has about 14,000 distinct CDR3 sequences, approximately 31% seen once. This clonotype has at least ten counts. Its matching antigen is unknown. The sequences come from PBMCs, collected before or after stereotactic body radiation therapy (not recorded which). This TCR was recovered from a donor over 45 with non-small cell lung cancer.

The CDR3 sequence is CASSRPGQTNEKLFF. CDR3 coding DNA: TGTGCCAGCTCCCGTCCGGGACAGACTAATGAAAAACTGTTTTTT. The chain has TRBV18 and TRBJ1-4, with 7 nucleotides matching TRBD1. Germline V lookup: CDR1 KGHSH, CDR2 LQKENI. The V and J ends lost 6 bases and 2 bases, in that order; junction bases with no gene match: 6. The CDR3 is 15 residues long.